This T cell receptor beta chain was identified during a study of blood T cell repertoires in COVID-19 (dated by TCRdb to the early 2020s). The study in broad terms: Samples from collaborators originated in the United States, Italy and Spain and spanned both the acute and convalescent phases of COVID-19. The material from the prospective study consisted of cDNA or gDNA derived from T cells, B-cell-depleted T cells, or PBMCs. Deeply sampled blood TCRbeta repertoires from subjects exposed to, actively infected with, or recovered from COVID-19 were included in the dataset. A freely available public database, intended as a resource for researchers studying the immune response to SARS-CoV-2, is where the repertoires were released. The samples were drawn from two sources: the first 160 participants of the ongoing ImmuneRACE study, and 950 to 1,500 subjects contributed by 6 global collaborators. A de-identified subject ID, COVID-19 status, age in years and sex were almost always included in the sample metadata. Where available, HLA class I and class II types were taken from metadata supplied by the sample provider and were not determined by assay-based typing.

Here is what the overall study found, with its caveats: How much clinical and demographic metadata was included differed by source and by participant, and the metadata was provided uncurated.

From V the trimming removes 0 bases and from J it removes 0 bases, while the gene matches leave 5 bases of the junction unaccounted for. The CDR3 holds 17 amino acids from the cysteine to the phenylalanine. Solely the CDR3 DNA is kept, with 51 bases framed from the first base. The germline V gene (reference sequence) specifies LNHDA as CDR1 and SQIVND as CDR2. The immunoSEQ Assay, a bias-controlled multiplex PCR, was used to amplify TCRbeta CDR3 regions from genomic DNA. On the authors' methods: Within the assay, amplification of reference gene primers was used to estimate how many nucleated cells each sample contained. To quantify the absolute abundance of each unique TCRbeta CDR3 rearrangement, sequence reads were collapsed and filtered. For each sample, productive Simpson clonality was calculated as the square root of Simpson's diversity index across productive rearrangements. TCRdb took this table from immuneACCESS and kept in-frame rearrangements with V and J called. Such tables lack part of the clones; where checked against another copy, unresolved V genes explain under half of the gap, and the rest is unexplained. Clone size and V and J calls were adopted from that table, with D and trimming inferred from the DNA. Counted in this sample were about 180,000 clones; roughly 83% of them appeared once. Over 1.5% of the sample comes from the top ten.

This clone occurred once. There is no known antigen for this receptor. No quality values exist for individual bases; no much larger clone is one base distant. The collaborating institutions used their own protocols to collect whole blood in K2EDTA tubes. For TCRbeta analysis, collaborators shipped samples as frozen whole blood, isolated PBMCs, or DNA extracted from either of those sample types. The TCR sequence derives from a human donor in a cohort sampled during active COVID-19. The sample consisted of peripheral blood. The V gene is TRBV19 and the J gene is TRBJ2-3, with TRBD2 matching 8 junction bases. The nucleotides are TGTGCCAGTAGTATAGAGGATAGCGGGGCAAGCACAGATACGCAGTATTTT. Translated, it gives CASSIEDSGASTDTQYF.